This is a list of T cell receptor beta chains from one sample in a study of response to subunit inactivated influenza vaccine. TCRdb re-derived calls from the RT-PCR reads in MiXCR, one entry per CDR3 protein. The table lists 490,000 or so distinct CDR3 sequences, around 8% of them singletons. Sequences were derived from PBMCs from blood, sampled around 25 months after vaccination. The source is a man aged 50 to 69 who received an inactivated influenza vaccine. The CDR3 runs from the conserved cysteine through the conserved F or W. Each record gives: D gene, clone size, V gene, J gene, CDR3 protein, CDR3 DNA. D genes are given only for firm matches. Rows give clone size only sometimes, using once, few, many, or a class for an expanded clone.

D gene: -
clone size: -
V gene: TRBV3-1
J gene: TRBJ2-3
CDR3 protein: CASSLFFTDTQYF
CDR3 DNA: TGTGCCAGCAGCCTCTTCTTCACAGATACGCAGTATTTT

D gene: TRBD1
clone size: few
V gene: TRBV5-1
J gene: TRBJ2-7
CDR3 protein: CASSFLPVPGQPSISYEQYF
CDR3 DNA: TGCGCCAGCAGCTTCCTTCCTGTCCCGGGACAGCCTTCTATCTCCTACGAGCAGTACTTC

D gene: -
clone size: -
V gene: TRBV5-1
J gene: TRBJ2-7
CDR3 protein: CASSWDGFSYEQYF
CDR3 DNA: TGCGCCAGCAGCTGGGACGGCTTCTCCTACGAGCAGTACTTC

D gene: -
clone size: -
V gene: TRBV20-1
J gene: TRBJ1-2
CDR3 protein: CSASLVANYGYTF
CDR3 DNA: TGCAGTGCTAGCTTGGTGGCTAACTATGGCTACACCTTC

D gene: TRBD1
clone size: few
V gene: TRBV5-1
J gene: TRBJ2-7
CDR3 protein: CASSLEGLGQSYEQYF
CDR3 DNA: TGCGCCAGCAGCTTGGAAGGATTGGGACAGTCCTACGAGCAGTACTTC

D gene: -
clone size: -
V gene: TRBV20-1
J gene: TRBJ1-5
CDR3 protein: CSAREEKDRKPQHF
CDR3 DNA: TGCAGTGCTAGGGAGGAGAAGGACAGAAAGCCCCAGCATTTT

D gene: -
clone size: few
V gene: TRBV9
J gene: TRBJ2-2
CDR3 protein: CASSSRQRQNTGELFF
CDR3 DNA: TGTGCCAGCAGCTCCCGACAACGGCAGAACACCGGGGAGCTGTTTTTT

D gene: -
clone size: few
V gene: TRBV20-1
J gene: TRBJ2-1
CDR3 protein: CSATGGRSYNEQFF
CDR3 DNA: TGCAGTGCTACCGGGGGCAGGTCCTACAATGAGCAGTTCTTC

D gene: -
clone size: -
V gene: TRBV6-1
J gene: TRBJ2-7
CDR3 protein: CATTSGPISYEQYF
CDR3 DNA: TGTGCCACAACATCAGGGCCGATAAGCTACGAGCAGTACTTC

D gene: -
clone size: -
V gene: TRBV2
J gene: TRBJ1-2
CDR3 protein: CASSEQTSSNYGYTF
CDR3 DNA: TGTGCCAGCAGTGAACAGACTTCGTCTAACTATGGCTACACCTTC

D gene: -
clone size: many
V gene: TRBV5-1
J gene: TRBJ1-2
CDR3 protein: CASSLGTSSTHLYGYTF
CDR3 DNA: TGCGCCAGCAGCTTGGGGACTTCGTCCACCCATCTCTATGGCTACACCTTC

D gene: -
clone size: -
V gene: TRBV20-1
J gene: TRBJ2-7
CDR3 protein: CSARRPSSYEQYF
CDR3 DNA: TGCAGTGCTAGAAGACCGAGCTCCTACGAGCAGTACTTC

D gene: -
clone size: many
V gene: TRBV12-3/TRBV12-4
J gene: TRBJ1-5
CDR3 protein: CASSQGVGIGSNQPQHF
CDR3 DNA: TGTGCCAGCAGTCAAGGGGTAGGGATCGGTAGCAATCAGCCCCAGCATTTT

D gene: TRBD2
clone size: -
V gene: TRBV5-1
J gene: TRBJ2-2
CDR3 protein: CASSLGLTGGTRDGELFF
CDR3 DNA: TGCGCCAGCAGCTTAGGGTTGACGGGAGGAACACGTGACGGGGAGCTGTTTTTT

D gene: -
clone size: -
V gene: TRBV16
J gene: TRBJ1-5
CDR3 protein: CASSQSRAVSQPQHF
CDR3 DNA: TGTGCCAGCAGCCAATCAAGGGCAGTGAGTCAGCCCCAGCATTTT

D gene: -
clone size: medium-sized
V gene: TRBV5-1
J gene: TRBJ2-4
CDR3 protein: CASSPDGGRDNIQYF
CDR3 DNA: TGCGCCAGCAGCCCCGACGGGGGCAGGGATAACATTCAGTACTTC

D gene: TRBD2
clone size: few
V gene: TRBV28
J gene: TRBJ2-1
CDR3 protein: CASRKGLADNEQFF
CDR3 DNA: TGTGCCAGCAGGAAGGGACTAGCGGACAATGAGCAGTTCTTC

D gene: TRBD1
clone size: few
V gene: TRBV5-1
J gene: TRBJ2-7
CDR3 protein: CASRNGTGRFDEQYF
CDR3 DNA: TGCGCCAGCAGGAATGGGACAGGGAGGTTCGACGAGCAGTACTTC

D gene: -
clone size: many
V gene: TRBV6-2/TRBV6-3
J gene: TRBJ1-5
CDR3 protein: CASSYPEGGNQRQHF
CDR3 DNA: TGTGCCAGCAGTTACCCGGAAGGAGGGAATCAGCGCCAGCATTTT

D gene: TRBD1
clone size: many
V gene: TRBV5-1
J gene: TRBJ1-4
CDR3 protein: CASSLGDSQKLFF
CDR3 DNA: TGCGCCAGCAGCTTGGGGGACAGCCAAAAACTGTTTTTT

D gene: -
clone size: few
V gene: TRBV19
J gene: TRBJ1-3
CDR3 protein: CASSLGAVLDGNTIYF
CDR3 DNA: TGTGCCAGTAGCCTTGGAGCGGTCTTGGATGGAAACACCATATATTTT

D gene: -
clone size: few
V gene: TRBV20-1
J gene: TRBJ2-5
CDR3 protein: CSAHTGSGAETQYF
CDR3 DNA: TGCAGTGCTCATACCGGGTCTGGGGCAGAGACCCAGTACTTC

D gene: -
clone size: many
V gene: TRBV7-2
J gene: TRBJ2-1
CDR3 protein: CASSFLSSSYNEQFF
CDR3 DNA: TGTGCCAGCAGCTTTTTGTCGAGCTCCTACAATGAGCAGTTCTTC

D gene: -
clone size: -
V gene: TRBV27
J gene: TRBJ2-1
CDR3 protein: CASITYNEQFF
CDR3 DNA: TGTGCCAGCATCACCTACAATGAGCAGTTCTTC

D gene: TRBD1
clone size: -
V gene: TRBV5-3
J gene: TRBJ2-1
CDR3 protein: CARSSPRDREEEQFF
CDR3 DNA: TGTGCCAGAAGCTCGCCCAGGGACAGGGAAGAGGAGCAGTTCTTC

D gene: -
clone size: -
V gene: TRBV7-9
J gene: TRBJ1-1
CDR3 protein: CASSLSTGMGAEAFF
CDR3 DNA: TGTGCCAGCAGCCTTTCGACAGGAATGGGGGCTGAAGCTTTCTTT

D gene: TRBD1
clone size: many
V gene: TRBV7-8
J gene: TRBJ2-1
CDR3 protein: CASSSSGGNEQFF
CDR3 DNA: TGTGCCAGCAGTTCATCAGGGGGAAATGAGCAGTTCTTC

D gene: TRBD2
clone size: many
V gene: TRBV29-1
J gene: TRBJ2-1
CDR3 protein: CSVGTSGGGGSYNEQFF
CDR3 DNA: TGCAGCGTAGGGACTAGCGGGGGAGGGGGGTCCTACAATGAGCAGTTCTTC

D gene: -
clone size: many
V gene: TRBV20-1
J gene: TRBJ2-1
CDR3 protein: CSASRASGYNEQFF
CDR3 DNA: TGCAGTGCTAGTCGGGCCAGCGGATACAATGAGCAGTTCTTC

D gene: -
clone size: few
V gene: TRBV2
J gene: TRBJ2-5
CDR3 protein: CASSGNGRQETQYF
CDR3 DNA: TGTGCCAGCAGTGGTAACGGCCGCCAAGAGACCCAGTACTTC

D gene: -
clone size: few
V gene: TRBV6-1
J gene: TRBJ2-1
CDR3 protein: CASGVRIVFWQFF
CDR3 DNA: TGTGCCAGCGGTGTGAGGATTGTATTTTGGCAGTTCTTC

D gene: TRBD2
clone size: -
V gene: TRBV12-3/TRBV12-4
J gene: TRBJ2-1
CDR3 protein: CASSSNPGLDDNEQFF
CDR3 DNA: TGTGCCAGCAGCAGTAATCCGGGACTAGACGACAATGAGCAGTTCTTC

D gene: -
clone size: few
V gene: TRBV5-1
J gene: TRBJ2-5
CDR3 protein: CASSLNGQFQETQYF
CDR3 DNA: TGCGCCAGCAGCTTGAATGGGCAGTTCCAAGAGACCCAGTACTTC

D gene: -
clone size: -
V gene: TRBV24-1
J gene: TRBJ2-3
CDR3 protein: CATSTGDTQYF
CDR3 DNA: TGTGCCACCAGTACAGGCGATACGCAGTATTTT

D gene: TRBD1
clone size: few
V gene: TRBV3-1
J gene: TRBJ2-1
CDR3 protein: CASRPTGTEYNEQFF
CDR3 DNA: TGTGCCAGCAGGCCTACCGGGACAGAGTACAATGAGCAGTTCTTC

D gene: TRBD1
clone size: many
V gene: TRBV9
J gene: TRBJ1-1
CDR3 protein: CASSDNRGRAFF
CDR3 DNA: TGTGCCAGCAGCGATAACAGGGGGCGCGCTTTCTTT

D gene: -
clone size: -
V gene: TRBV9
J gene: TRBJ1-6
CDR3 protein: CASSPWTDNSPLHF
CDR3 DNA: TGTGCCAGCAGCCCCTGGACGGATAATTCACCCCTCCACTTT

D gene: TRBD1
clone size: few
V gene: TRBV12-3/TRBV12-4
J gene: TRBJ1-2
CDR3 protein: CASSFLIGQGAYYGYTF
CDR3 DNA: TGTGCCAGCAGTTTCCTCATCGGACAGGGGGCATACTATGGCTACACCTTC

D gene: -
clone size: many
V gene: TRBV20-1
J gene: TRBJ1-5
CDR3 protein: CSARLGWRQPQHF
CDR3 DNA: TGCAGTGCTAGGTTGGGGTGGAGGCAGCCCCAGCATTTT

D gene: TRBD2
clone size: -
V gene: TRBV12-3/TRBV12-4
J gene: TRBJ2-7
CDR3 protein: CASSRQLAAHEQYF
CDR3 DNA: TGTGCCAGCAGTAGACAACTAGCGGCCCACGAGCAGTACTTC

D gene: -
clone size: -
V gene: TRBV20-1
J gene: TRBJ2-1
CDR3 protein: CSATRFSGNEQFF
CDR3 DNA: TGCAGTGCTACCCGGTTTAGCGGCAATGAGCAGTTCTTC

D gene: -
clone size: -
V gene: TRBV20-1
J gene: TRBJ1-1
CDR3 protein: CSAREGGDYNLNTEAFF
CDR3 DNA: TGCAGTGCTAGAGAAGGAGGGGACTATAATTTGAACACTGAAGCTTTCTTT

D gene: TRBD1
clone size: many
V gene: TRBV7-2
J gene: TRBJ2-5
CDR3 protein: CASSRPGQGQYF
CDR3 DNA: TGTGCCAGCAGCCGACCCGGACAGGGCCAGTACTTC

D gene: -
clone size: few
V gene: TRBV28
J gene: TRBJ2-5
CDR3 protein: CASSFSGGKTQYF
CDR3 DNA: TGTGCCAGCAGTTTTTCGGGGGGCAAGACCCAGTACTTC

D gene: -
clone size: -
V gene: TRBV6-2/TRBV6-3
J gene: TRBJ1-1
CDR3 protein: CASSPLGGVLPRVQMNTEAFF
CDR3 DNA: TGTGCCAGCAGCCCCCTGGGGGGGGTCCTCCCGCGGGTCCAAATGAACACTGAAGCTTTCTTT

D gene: -
clone size: few
V gene: TRBV4-2
J gene: TRBJ2-1
CDR3 protein: CASSQGRETATYNEQFF
CDR3 DNA: TGTGCCAGCAGCCAAGGTCGCGAGACAGCTACTTACAATGAGCAGTTCTTC

D gene: -
clone size: few
V gene: TRBV7-6
J gene: TRBJ2-1
CDR3 protein: CASSPQAGNEQFF
CDR3 DNA: TGTGCCAGCAGCCCCCAGGCGGGGAATGAGCAGTTCTTC

D gene: -
clone size: many
V gene: TRBV25-1
J gene: TRBJ1-1
CDR3 protein: CASSPGASTEAFF
CDR3 DNA: TGTGCCAGCAGTCCAGGGGCAAGCACTGAAGCTTTCTTT

D gene: -
clone size: few
V gene: TRBV4-3
J gene: TRBJ1-3
CDR3 protein: CASSHVFGGLSGNTIYF
CDR3 DNA: TGCGCCAGCAGCCATGTTTTCGGGGGGCTTTCGGGAAACACCATATATTTT

D gene: -
clone size: -
V gene: TRBV20-1
J gene: TRBJ2-3
CDR3 protein: CSARLEGGAADTQYF
CDR3 DNA: TGCAGTGCTAGATTAGAGGGGGGGGCGGCAGATACGCAGTATTTT

D gene: TRBD1
clone size: -
V gene: TRBV15
J gene: TRBJ2-1
CDR3 protein: CATSTTAGGTGYNEQFF
CDR3 DNA: TGTGCCACCAGCACCACTGCCGGCGGGACAGGCTACAATGAGCAGTTCTTC

D gene: TRBD1
clone size: -
V gene: TRBV11-2
J gene: TRBJ2-2
CDR3 protein: CASSQTRPGGANTGELFF
CDR3 DNA: TGTGCCAGCAGCCAGACTCGACCAGGGGGAGCGAACACCGGGGAGCTGTTTTTT

D gene: TRBD2
clone size: -
V gene: TRBV30
J gene: TRBJ2-7
CDR3 protein: CAWRRTSGGSYEQYF
CDR3 DNA: TGTGCCTGGAGAAGGACTAGCGGGGGCTCCTACGAGCAGTACTTC

D gene: -
clone size: -
V gene: TRBV12-3/TRBV12-4
J gene: TRBJ2-7
CDR3 protein: CATSASSSYEQYF
CDR3 DNA: TGTGCCACCTCGGCGTCTAGCTCCTACGAGCAGTACTTC

D gene: TRBD2
clone size: few
V gene: TRBV20-1
J gene: TRBJ2-5
CDR3 protein: CSARKRLAEFQETQYF
CDR3 DNA: TGCAGTGCTAGAAAGAGGCTAGCGGAGTTCCAAGAGACCCAGTACTTC

D gene: -
clone size: -
V gene: TRBV12-3/TRBV12-4
J gene: TRBJ2-7
CDR3 protein: CASSSRQVSEQYF
CDR3 DNA: TGTGCCAGCAGCTCGAGACAAGTCTCGGAGCAGTACTTC

D gene: -
clone size: few
V gene: TRBV6-1
J gene: TRBJ1-3
CDR3 protein: CASSEPRKGNTIYF
CDR3 DNA: TGTGCCAGCAGTGAACCTCGTAAGGGAAACACCATATATTTT